This T cell receptor beta chain is from a study of beta chain features in type 1 diabetes. Expressed TCRB transcripts got sequenced, as all isolated RNA was reverse transcribed. Some clones are missing from TCRdb's copy, which holds only in-frame ones; the method was immunoSEQ multiplex PCR. The repertoire holds over 500,000 clones, with roughly a sixth as singletons. This clone was counted between two and nine times. Its antigen is unidentified. V lost 0 bases to trimming and J lost 12 bases; unmatched junction nucleotides: 11. The CDR3 length is 14 residues. Germline CDR1 reads SGDLS; CDR2 reads YYNGEE. Study-level results: The naive, central memory and Treg TCRB repertoires showed an apparent similarity that was greater among patients than among healthy donors.

The material sequenced was naive CD4+ T cells from blood. The chain combines TRBV9 with TRBJ1-1; 7 bases agree with TRBD1. This TCR was recovered from a man younger than 35 in good health. CDR3 in amino acids: CASSVELARGRTFF. Written as DNA, the CDR3 is TGTGCCAGCAGCGTAGAACTAGCCAGGGGGAGAACTTTCTTT.